This TCR beta chain was found in a study of T and B cells in COVID-19 patients. Study outcomes and limitations: No sequencing was yet done of CD4+, regulatory or CD8+ subsets, or of SARS-CoV-2-responsive or tetramer+ sorted cells. Highly clonal in active COVID-19, TRB repertoires exceeded healthy-donor diversity and richness at recovery. Patients with COVID-19 reportedly showed strongly skewed T cell receptor beta variable and joining gene usage. Blood from mildly ill patients while symptomatic, and early samples from severe cases, were scarce.

From blood, about 220-500 ng of genomic DNA served as TRB template. As regards this clonotype: The antigen is undetermined.

The CDR3 is made up of 12 amino acids. Trimming cost V 5 bases and J 5 bases, with 11 bases left between them. CDR1 and CDR2 (germline): SGHRS, YFSETQ. BIOMED2 TRB-A/B primer pools were used in multiplex TRB PCR. A single record per CDR3 protein comes from TCRdb applying MiXCR to the multiplex PCR reads. The sample includes thousands of distinct CDR3 sequences, 27% of them seen just once. The receptor was derived from a human donor with active COVID-19. The donor label of this sample is uncertain. Sequencing used blood. This chain connects TRBV5-1 to TRBJ2-7; D might be TRBD1 (5 bases). CDR3 protein: CASRQDFHEQYF. The CDR3 nucleotides read TGCGCCAGCAGACAGGATTTCCACGAGCAGTACTTC.